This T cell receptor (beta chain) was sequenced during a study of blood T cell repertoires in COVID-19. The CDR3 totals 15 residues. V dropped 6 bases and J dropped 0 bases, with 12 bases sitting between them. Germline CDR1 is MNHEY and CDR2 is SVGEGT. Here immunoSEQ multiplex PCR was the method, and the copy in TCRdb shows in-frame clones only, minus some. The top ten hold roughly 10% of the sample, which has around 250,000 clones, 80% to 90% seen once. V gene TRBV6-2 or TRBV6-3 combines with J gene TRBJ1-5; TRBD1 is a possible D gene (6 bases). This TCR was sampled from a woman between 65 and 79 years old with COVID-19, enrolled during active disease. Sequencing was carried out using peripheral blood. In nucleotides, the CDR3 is TGTGCCAGCAGCCCACGGGACACTAGCAATCAGCCCCAGCATTTT. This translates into CASSPRDTSNQPQHF.